This TCR beta chain was sequenced in a study of T-cell memory formation after mild COVID-19. Study-wide context: TCR clusters largely stayed donor specific. General study results and limits: Cross-reactive memory seemingly joined, as some responding clones were found in pre-infection memory. Later expanders leaned CD4+, whereas clones that contracted between day 15 and 85 were balanced CD4/CD8.

This CDR3 has 12 amino acids. The V gene's germline CDR1 is SGHRS and CDR2 YFSETQ. The ends were cut back, 4 bases at V and 7 bases at J, with 12 bases in the middle. With regard to this clonotype: The antigen is undetermined.

After 5'RACE with constant-segment primers, TCR alpha and TCR beta cDNA libraries carrying sample barcodes and UMIs were obtained. TCRdb re-called the 5' RACE reads through MiXCR, storing one row per CDR3 protein. The data contain hundreds of thousands of distinct CDR3 sequences, around 25% of them singletons. This TCR derives from an adult woman who had mild COVID-19 (a few samples of this study predate the infection). Cell type and time point are not known. The rearrangement uses TRBV5-1 and TRBJ2-7; D gene unclear. Sample: PBMCs or a T cell subset sorted from them (not recorded which). In nucleotides, the CDR3 is TGCGCCAGCAGCCTCTTTTCCGGGGAGCAGTACTTC. Protein product: CASSLFSGEQYF. Complete variable domain (other parts from reference TRBV5-1 and TRBJ2-7): KAGVTQTPRYLIKTRGQQVTLSCSPISGHRSVSWYQQTPGQGLQFLFEYFSETQRNKGNFPGRFSGRQFSNSRSEMNVSTLELGDSALYLCASSLFSGEQYFGPGTRLTVT.